This entry concerns a single T cell receptor beta chain. This sample was taken from a study of T cell changes during pregnancy in multiple sclerosis. The assay was immunoSEQ multiplex PCR, and TCRdb's table has in-frame clones only and misses some. The table lists 85,000 to 90,000 clones, less than 95% of them singletons. V gave up 3 bases and J gave up 7 bases; unmatched junction bases: 3. This CDR3 is built from 14 residues. CDR1 SGDLS and CDR2 YYNGEE come from the germline V gene. This chain uses TRBV9 with TRBJ1-6; 8 positions agree with TRBD1. This TCR derives from a female donor in good health, enrolled as a control in a pregnancy study. The sequenced sample was peripheral blood, obtained in the first trimester of pregnancy. The CDR3 DNA sequence: TGTGCCAGCAGCGACGCAGGGGGCAATTCACCCCTCCACTTT. Translation: CASSDAGGNSPLHF.